A single sample is the source of the 9 T cell receptor beta chains below, sequenced in a study of control samples from healthy donors and cancer patients. Only in-frame clones appear in the TCRdb table, and some are missing; sequencing was by immunoSEQ multiplex PCR. The sample contains about 130,000 clones, approximately 90% of which appear only once. Specimen: blood. The origin of the receptors is a woman aged 50 to 60 in good health.

V is TRBV19 and J is TRBJ1-1, with unresolved D. Trimming cost V 5 bases and J 1 base, with 11 bases left between them. Germline lookup yields CDR1 LNHDA and CDR2 SQIVND (reference sequence). This CDR3 has 14 amino acids. The DNA for the CDR3 is TGTGCCAGTAGTTTAGGCGGACCGAACACTGAAGCTTTCTTT. Protein sequence: CASSLGGPNTEAFF.

The rearrangement joins TRBV30 to TRBJ1-1; D unclear. This CDR3 contains 13 residues. The germline V gene has CDR1 GTSNPN and CDR2 SVGIG (reference sequence). V was trimmed by 2 bases and J by 5 bases, leaving 12 bases between them. CDR3 bases: TGTGCCTGGAGTCGGGGTCGGAGGACTGAAGCTTTCTTT. Translation gives CAWSRGRRTEAFF.

This chain links TRBV6-4 with TRBJ2-2; the match to TRBD2 covers 10 bases. V dropped 5 bases and J dropped 3; count of bases not matched to a gene: 6. Germline V gives CDR1 MRHNA, CDR2 SNTAGT. The CDR3 spans 16 residues. This chain's CDR3 is CASSKLGTSDTGELFF. CDR3 sequence (DNA): TGTGCCAGCAGTAAACTAGGGACTAGCGACACCGGGGAGCTGTTTTTT.

The rearrangement links TRBV6-2 or TRBV6-3 to TRBJ2-7, with 7 nucleotides matching TRBD2. Germline V gene data show CDR1 as MNHEY and CDR2 as SVGEGT. This CDR3 spans 17 amino acids. Trimming at V came to 0 bases and at J to 1 base, leaving 9 bases not matched to a gene. The CDR3: CASSYSPWRGISYEQYF. The CDR3 nucleotides read TGTGCCAGCAGTTACTCACCGTGGCGGGGGATATCCTACGAGCAGTACTTC.

The V gene is TRBV9, the J gene TRBJ2-5; weak D call: TRBD1 (6 bases). Trimming took off 0 bases at V and 3 bases at J, with 9 bases between the two ends. Germline CDR1 reads SGDLS; CDR2 reads YYNGEE. This CDR3 is 14 amino acids long. CDR3 DNA sequence: TGTGCCAGCAGCGTAGGGACAGCTGAAGAGACCCAGTACTTC. Translating it yields CASSVGTAEETQYF.

The rearrangement joins TRBV13 to TRBJ2-7; D call uncertain. The germline CDR1 and CDR2 sequences are PRHDT and FYEKMQ (reference sequence). This CDR3 has 14 amino acids. Trimming removed 0 bases at V and 1 base at J, with 7 bases between. The CDR3 sequence is CASSLGSLSYEQYF. CDR3 nucleotides: TGTGCCAGCAGCTTAGGTTCATTATCCTACGAGCAGTACTTC.

The table lists this clone with a count of one. J is TRBJ1-4 and V is TRBV6-5, with D possibly matching TRBD1 (5 bases). CDR3 length equals 14 residues. V was trimmed by 5 bases and J by 9 bases, leaving 16 bases between them. The germline V gene encodes CDR1 MNHEY and CDR2 SVGAGI. The CDR3 loop is CASSRTPEGKKLFF. CDR3 DNA: TGTGCCAGCAGTAGGACACCAGAGGGTAAAAAACTGTTTTTT.

The V gene is TRBV7-9, the J gene TRBJ2-7, with D hard to call. The germline V and J ends were trimmed by 0 bases and 4 bases, with 7 bases remaining between them. CDR3 size: 13 residues. The germline gives CDR1 SEHNR, CDR2 FQNEAQ (reference sequence). This CDR3 is CASSLAGPYEQYF. DNA for the CDR3: TGTGCCAGCAGCTTAGCAGGTCCGTACGAGCAGTACTTC.

The J gene is TRBJ1-2, the V gene TRBV19; no reliable D call. Per the germline V gene, CDR1 is LNHDA and CDR2 is SQIVND (reference sequence). Between the trimmed V and J ends, which lost 5 bases and 4 bases, there was a span of 11 bases. The CDR3 totals 13 residues. CDR3 coding DNA: TGTGCCAGTAGTCCTCGGGCTTTCTATGGCTACACCTTC. Translated: CASSPRAFYGYTF.